The 19 T cell receptor beta chains below all came from one sample that was sequenced in a study of high-grade serous ovarian cancer treatment subgroups. The method was immunoSEQ multiplex PCR; TCRdb's version includes in-frame clones alone and lacks a portion of them. The repertoire holds about 4,400 clones, with around 63% as singletons. Tumor samples were taken before definitive surgery or chemotherapy. The sequencing input was tumor tissue. The source is a human donor with high-grade serous ovarian cancer.

The chain links TRBV11-2 to TRBJ1-6, with a possible D match to TRBD1 (5 bases). The V end lost 4 bases, the J end lost 11 bases, and 12 bases lay between the germline ends. The germline V gene encodes CDR1 SGHAT and CDR2 FQNNGV. CDR3 size: 13 residues. In nucleotides, the CDR3 is TGTGCCAGCAGCTCCACCAGGGCGGCACCCCTCCACTTT. It is translated as CASSSTRAAPLHF.

This rearrangement joins TRBV5-8 to TRBJ1-2, with TRBD1 matching 10 bases. This CDR3 spans 15 amino acids. Germline V gene sequence: CDR1 SGHTS, CDR2 YDEGEE. After removal of 1 base from V and 5 bases from J, the junction contained 5 bases not matched to a gene. CDR3 nucleotide sequence: TGTGCCAGCAGCTTGAAGGGACAGGGGTTGTATGGCTACACCTTC. Translation: CASSLKGQGLYGYTF.

The V and J genes are TRBV9 and TRBJ2-7, with D maybe TRBD2 (6 bases). This CDR3 spans 16 amino acids. CDR1 is SGDLS, CDR2 YYNGEE, per germline. The V gene lost 0 bases and the J gene lost 2 bases, with 15 bases spanning the gap. The CDR3 sequence: CASSVDGGTGAYEQYF. The DNA of the CDR3 is TGTGCCAGCAGCGTAGACGGAGGGACGGGTGCCTACGAGCAGTACTTC.

The chain recombines TRBV18 with TRBJ2-3, with 7 bases that match TRBD2. Germline lookup yields CDR1 KGHSH and CDR2 LQKENI. J gave up 0 bases and V 4 bases, and 4 bases lay outside the gene matches. The CDR3 loop spans 15 amino acids. The CDR3 protein is CASSRREPSTDTQYF. The CDR3 DNA is TGTGCCAGCTCACGGCGGGAGCCTAGCACAGATACGCAGTATTTT.

CDR3 coding DNA: TGTGCCAGCAGCTTAGCGCGGCTAGCGGGGGGAGGTGGGGCCAACGTCCTGACTTTC. Encoded protein: CASSLARLAGGGGANVLTF. The chain joins TRBV7-2 to TRBJ2-6; 11 nucleotides align to TRBD2. The germline CDR1 and CDR2 sequences are SGHTA and FQGNSA. V gave up 0 bases and J gave up 3 bases; unmatched junction bases: 7. The CDR3 sequence is 19 residues long.

The V and J genes are TRBV14 and TRBJ1-3; no definite D call. Deletions cut 0 bases from V and 1 base from J, with 4 bases between. CDR1 and CDR2 from the germline V gene are SGHDN and FVKESK. CDR3 length equals 14 residues. The CDR3 coding sequence is TGTGCCAGCAGCCAAGACCGGTCTGGAAACACCATATATTTT. Translating it yields CASSQDRSGNTIYF.

The J gene is TRBJ1-1, the V gene TRBV29-1; a possible D gene is TRBD1 (6 bases). With 7 bases removed from V and 0 bases from J, the gap between germline ends came to 9 bases. Germline V gene sequence: CDR1 SQVTM, CDR2 ANQGSEA. The CDR3 consists of 12 residues. CDR3 in amino acids: CSAKGVNTEAFF. The CDR3 DNA sequence: TGCAGCGCTAAGGGGGTGAACACTGAAGCTTTCTTT.

The V gene is TRBV16, the J gene TRBJ2-7; 9 nucleotides align to TRBD2. The length of the CDR3 is 15 residues. Germline trimming cut 4 bases from V and 4 bases from J; bases unmatched to any gene: 8. The germline CDR1 and CDR2 sequences are KGHSY and FQNENV. In DNA form, the CDR3 reads TGTGCCAGCAGCCTAGCGGGGGACTTAGTATACGAGCAGTACTTC. It specifies CASSLAGDLVYEQYF.

The V call is TRBV4-3, the J call TRBJ2-1; perhaps D is TRBD1 or TRBD2 (6 bases each). The V and J ends lost 3 bases and 2 bases respectively, with 14 bases between them. The length of the CDR3 is 16 residues. Germline assignment: CDR1 LGHNA and CDR2 YSLEER. CDR3 protein: CASSHRGRNTYNEQFF. Here the CDR3 DNA reads TGCGCCAGCAGCCATCGGGGGCGGAACACCTACAATGAGCAGTTCTTC.

This chain uses TRBV6-5 with TRBJ1-2, with 9 positions matching TRBD1. The CDR3 runs 13 residues. The germline V gene encodes CDR1 MNHEY and CDR2 SVGAGI. After removal of 6 bases from V and 7 bases from J, the junction contained 6 bases not matched to a gene. In DNA, the CDR3 is TGTGCCAGCAGCCTCGGACAGGGGTTTGGCTACACCTTC. Protein sequence: CASSLGQGFGYTF.

CDR3 loop: CASSPPGRVGTDTQYF. The DNA for the CDR3 is TGTGCCAGCAGTCCTCCAGGGAGAGTGGGCACAGATACGCAGTATTTT. This chain joins TRBV27 and TRBJ2-3; D is tentatively TRBD1 or TRBD2 (5 bases each). Trimming removed 5 bases at V and 1 base at J, with 16 bases between. Looked up from germline, CDR1 is MNHEY and CDR2 is SMNVEV (reference sequence). This CDR3 comprises 16 residues.

The V call is TRBV28, the J call TRBJ2-3, with 7 bases matching TRBD1. The CDR3 sequence is 16 residues long. Trimming cost V 5 bases and J 1 base; bases outside gene matches: 9. CDR1 and CDR2 (germline): MDHEN, SYDVKM. For the CDR3, the DNA is TGTGCCAGCAGTACTCCCCAGGGGGAAGGCACAGATACGCAGTATTTT. Protein sequence: CASSTPQGEGTDTQYF.

The chain combines TRBV27 with TRBJ2-3, with 8 bases matching TRBD2. The V segment lost 1 base and the J segment 4 bases; nucleotides outside the gene matches: 4. The CDR3 loop spans 15 amino acids. Germline CDR1 reads MNHEY; CDR2 reads SMNVEV (reference sequence). CDR3 nucleotides: TGTGCCAGCAGTTTATTTAGCGGGGTGGCAGATACGCAGTATTTT. It encodes CASSLFSGVADTQYF.

This clone has a single count. The V and J genes are TRBV19 and TRBJ1-3; 7 bases line up with TRBD1. CDR1 is LNHDA and CDR2 is SQIVND in the germline V gene (reference sequence). The CDR3 spans 14 residues. V was clipped by 5 bases and J by 4 bases; unmatched bases: 5. The CDR3, as DNA: TGTGCCAGTAGTGCCAGGACAGGAGGAAACACCATATATTTT. Amino acids: CASSARTGGNTIYF. The full variable domain, in which reference TRBV19 and TRBJ1-3 provide the parts outside the CDR3, is DGGITQSPKYLFRKEGQNVTLSCEQNLNHDAMYWYRQDPGQGLRLIYYSQIVNDFQKGDIAEGYSVSREKKESFPLTVTSAQKNPTAFYLCASSARTGGNTIYFGEGSWLTVV.

The rearrangement links TRBV28 to TRBJ1-2; D unclear. This CDR3 has 13 amino acids. The V gene's germline CDR1 is MDHEN and CDR2 SYDVKM. Trimming shortened V by 5 bases and J by 8 bases, and 15 bases separated the two germline ends. CDR3 residues: CASSRLRGIGYTF. The CDR3 nucleotides read TGTGCCAGCAGTCGTCTCCGAGGGATCGGCTACACCTTC.

This rearrangement joins TRBV6-6 to TRBJ2-7; 8 bases map to TRBD2. CDR1 MNHNY and CDR2 SVGAGI come from the germline V gene (reference sequence). The V gene end was trimmed by 6 bases and the J gene end by 5 bases; junction bases not matched to a gene: 6. The CDR3 totals 13 residues. The CDR3 DNA follows: TGTGCCAGCAGCCGGGGGGGGTACGACGAGCAGTACGTC. Translating it yields CASSRGGYDEQYV.

The genes are TRBV4-3 and TRBJ1-1, with D possibly being TRBD1 (6 bases). This CDR3 has 16 residues. V shed 4 bases and J shed 2 bases, with 17 bases lying between them. Germline V lookup: CDR1 LGHNA, CDR2 YSLEER. CDR3 sequence: CASSRGGAGGNTEAFF. The DNA of the CDR3 is TGCGCCAGCAGCCGCGGGGGGGCGGGTGGAAACACTGAAGCTTTCTTT.

The J gene is TRBJ1-1, the V gene TRBV6-6, with D hard to call. The V and J ends lost 6 bases and 1 base respectively, with 12 bases between them. Germline V gene sequence: CDR1 MNHNY, CDR2 SVGAGI (reference sequence). There are 14 residues in the CDR3. CDR3 amino acids: CASRRDAQNTEAFF. CDR3 DNA: TGTGCCAGCAGGCGAGACGCACAGAACACTGAAGCTTTCTTT.

The chain uses TRBV7-9 and TRBJ1-1; no clear D. The CDR3 sequence is 13 residues long. Per germline, CDR1 SEHNR and CDR2 FQNEAQ (reference sequence). V lost 4 bases to trimming and J lost 6 bases, with 12 bases between them. The CDR3 nucleotides read TGTGCCAGCAGCTCTTCCCGATCCCCTGAAGCTTTCTTT. Encoded protein: CASSSSRSPEAFF.